This TCR beta chain was obtained from a study of T cell responses to AZD1222 COVID-19 vaccine. With regard to this clone: The antigen remains undetermined.

Study results and limitations: Donors were chiefly white British, with a greater number of females, and clonal diversity was perhaps underestimated.

With 3 bases removed from V and 0 bases from J, the gap between germline ends came to 13 bases. Looked up from germline, CDR1 is SGHTA and CDR2 is FQGNSA. The CDR3 is 16 amino acids. Generated by immunoSEQ multiplex PCR, the TCRdb table keeps only in-frame clones and is missing some. The sample lists some 55,000 clones, 70% to 90% occurring once. This specimen consisted of peripheral blood, obtained on day 0 of AZD1222 vaccination. The sequence was obtained from an adult in good health. The rearrangement joins TRBV7-2 to TRBJ2-3, with D perhaps TRBD2 (5 bases). The CDR3 loop reads CASSFTGMASTDTQYF. CDR3 DNA: TGTGCCAGCAGCTTTACGGGGATGGCTAGCACAGATACGCAGTATTTT.